The present T cell receptor (beta chain) was sequenced within a study of cytomegalovirus exposure and HLA in healthy donors. This PCR relied on a set of 60 Vbeta primers and 13 Jbeta primers. The method was immunoSEQ multiplex PCR; TCRdb's version includes in-frame clones alone and lacks a portion of them. In the table there are 150,000 to 200,000 clones, 81% of which are singletons. Unrecorded immune exposure was likely among donors, who were nominally healthy when sampled. Study-wide points: As confirmed in vitro, a few CMV-associated chains were specific for CMV antigens. Using the classifier, cytomegalovirus status was reportedly diagnosed with high specificity and sensitivity.

This clone was observed a few times. Its cognate antigen is unknown. The sample comprised PBMCs. The sequence came from a young man in good health and CMV-seronegative.

The CDR3 DNA is TGTGCCAGCAGCCCCGGACAGGAAACGACCCAGTACTTC. Amino acids: CASSPGQETTQYF. The chain couples TRBV7-2 to TRBJ2-5; 7 nucleotides agree with TRBD1. Germline lookup yields CDR1 SGHTA and CDR2 FQGNSA. The length of the CDR3 is 13 residues. With V trimmed by 5 bases and J by 7 bases, 7 bases remained unmatched.